A single sample is the source of the 24 T cell receptor beta chains below, sequenced in a study of sequential checkpoint blockade in melanoma. Assay used: immunoSEQ multiplex PCR; TCRdb lists only in-frame clones, some missing. The data contain some 10,000 clones, roughly 80% of them singletons. The treatment here: randomized to nivolumab then ipilimumab (arm A) or the reverse (arm B). Specimen: CD8+ T cells sorted from blood (inferred from file names), collected from a patient given nivolumab and ipilimumab in sequence. The source is a human donor with melanoma.

The CDR3 nucleotides are TGTGCCAGTAGTACCGGGACAGACCTAAGAGCAACTAATGAAAAACTGTTTTTT. Residues: CASSTGTDLRATNEKLFF. The chain combines TRBV19 with TRBJ1-4; 7 bases are shared with TRBD1. CDR3 length equals 18 residues. With V trimmed by 4 bases and J by 0 bases, 11 bases remained unmatched. Germline CDR1 LNHDA, CDR2 SQIVND (reference sequence).

The chain joins TRBV4-1 to TRBJ2-2; 7 bases line up with TRBD2. The CDR3 has 16 residues. Trimming took 0 bases from V and 6 from J; bases not matched to a gene: 7. The V gene's germline CDR1 is MGHRA and CDR2 YSYEKL. CDR3 amino acids: CASSQETGGYAGELFF. The CDR3 DNA reads TGCGCCAGCAGCCAAGAGACGGGAGGATACGCCGGGGAGCTGTTTTTT.

The chain uses TRBV19 and TRBJ2-7; 9 nucleotides match TRBD2. The CDR3 totals 16 residues. CDR1 is LNHDA and CDR2 is SQIVND in the germline V gene (reference sequence). The V gene end was trimmed by 1 base and the J gene end by 3 bases; junction bases not matched to a gene: 7. The CDR3 sequence: CASSIGTSALFYEQYF. CDR3 nucleotides: TGTGCCAGTAGTATAGGGACTAGCGCCTTATTCTACGAGCAGTACTTC.

In its sample, this clone was seen a few times. This sequence joins TRBV7-9 and TRBJ2-7, with TRBD2 matching 12 bases. Trimming took 2 bases from V and 6 from J; bases not matched to a gene: 8. CDR3 size: 16 residues. Germline V gene lookup returns CDR1 SEHNR and CDR2 FQNEAQ (reference sequence). This CDR3 is CASSLLAGGKNSEQYF. CDR3 coding DNA: TGTGCCAGCAGCTTACTAGCGGGAGGGAAGAACTCCGAGCAGTACTTC.

CDR3 protein: CASSALGATYEQYF. CDR3 DNA sequence: TGTGCCAGCAGTGCCCTAGGGGCGACCTACGAGCAGTACTTC. The rearrangement joins TRBV6-1 to TRBJ2-7; possible D gene TRBD1, 5 bases. The germline V and J ends were trimmed by 4 bases and 2 bases, with 12 bases remaining between them. In germline, CDR1 is MNHNS, CDR2 SASEGT. The CDR3 contains 14 residues.

The V and J genes are TRBV9 and TRBJ2-1; 7 nucleotides match TRBD1. V trimming: 5 bases; J trimming: 9 bases; junction bases outside the gene matches: 2. The CDR3 is 11 residues long. Germline V gene data show CDR1 as SGDLS and CDR2 as YYNGEE. CDR3 DNA: TGTGCCAGCAGAGGGACAGCTGAGCAGTTCTTC. Amino acids: CASRGTAEQFF.

The chain employs TRBV9 and TRBJ2-5; the match to TRBD2 covers 9 bases. V lost 0 bases, J lost 4 bases, and 7 bases stayed unmatched. Germline V gene data show CDR1 as SGDLS and CDR2 as YYNGEE. CDR3 size: 16 residues. The DNA of the CDR3 is TGTGCCAGCAGCGTAGGGAGTAGCGGGAGACGAGAGACCCAGTACTTC. It yields the protein CASSVGSSGRRETQYF.

The CDR3 sequence is CASSLRPGDAREQYF. The CDR3 nucleotides read TGTGCCAGCAGCCTGAGGCCAGGGGACGCCCGGGAGCAGTACTTC. V and J are TRBV11-2 and TRBJ2-7; D might be TRBD1 (6 bases). The germline V gene has CDR1 SGHAT and CDR2 FQNNGV. The CDR3 sequence is 15 residues long. V was clipped by 5 bases and J by 7 bases, with 21 bases between them.

This chain uses TRBV4-1 with TRBJ2-7, with a weak D call TRBD2 (5 bases). V gave up 1 base and J gave up 2 bases, with 15 bases separating them. Per the germline V gene, CDR1 is MGHRA and CDR2 is YSYEKL. The CDR3 contains 16 residues. For the CDR3, the DNA is TGCGCCAGCAGCCAAGGCCCTAGCTTCCAAACCTACGAGCAGTACTTC. Protein product: CASSQGPSFQTYEQYF.

This rearrangement joins TRBV6-1 to TRBJ2-5; 12 bases line up with TRBD2. Germline V lookup: CDR1 MNHNS, CDR2 SASEGT. The CDR3 covers 15 residues. J lost 0 bases, V lost 4 bases, and 0 bases had no gene match. The CDR3 is CASSGLAGDQETQYF. CDR3 sequence (DNA): TGTGCCAGCAGTGGACTAGCGGGAGACCAAGAGACCCAGTACTTC.

V usage is TRBV7-6 and J usage is TRBJ2-2; 11 nucleotides match TRBD1. The CDR3 runs to 16 residues. Germline CDR1 SGHVS, CDR2 FNYEAQ. Trimming at V came to 2 bases and at J to 4 bases, leaving 3 bases not matched to a gene. CDR3 in amino acids: CASSLMGTGGTGELFF. CDR3 nucleotide sequence: TGTGCCAGCAGCTTAATGGGGACAGGGGGCACCGGGGAGCTGTTTTTT.

V is TRBV23-1 and J is TRBJ2-2, with TRBD2 identical over 12 bases. TRBV23-1 is an ORF for which the function is uncertain. The CDR3 spans 17 residues. Germline trimming cut 4 bases from V and 2 bases from J; bases unmatched to any gene: 5. CDR3 region: CASSLGLAGLNTGELFF. Here the CDR3 DNA reads TGCGCCAGCAGTCTCGGACTAGCGGGACTTAACACCGGGGAGCTGTTTTTT.

The chain is built from TRBV27 and TRBJ2-1; perhaps TRBD2 as D (6 bases). Germline CDR1 is MNHEY and CDR2 is SMNVEV (reference sequence). This CDR3 region has 15 residues. Trimming left V 2 bases short and J 8 bases short, with 16 bases between. The CDR3 protein is CASSLGAGTMDEQFF. The CDR3 nucleotides are TGTGCCAGCAGTTTAGGGGCGGGGACCATGGATGAGCAGTTCTTC.

The rearrangement uses TRBV5-4 and TRBJ2-7; a possible D gene is TRBD2 (5 bases). The CDR3 runs 14 residues. Germline assignment: CDR1 SGHNT and CDR2 YYREEE (reference sequence). V lost 0 bases to trimming and J lost 2 bases, with 9 bases between them. The CDR3 DNA sequence: TGTGCCAGCAGCTTGGGTAGCGAGACCTACGAGCAGTACTTC. This translates into CASSLGSETYEQYF.

This clone has only a few counts. V and J are TRBV19 and TRBJ2-7, with 9 nucleotides matching TRBD2. There are 14 residues in the CDR3. The trim removed 9 bases at V and 0 bases at J, leaving 6 bases unmatched. Germline V gene lookup returns CDR1 LNHDA and CDR2 SQIVND (reference sequence). The CDR3 nucleotides read TGTGCCAGCCGCTATAGCGGGAGCTCCTACGAGCAGTACTTC. Translation gives CASRYSGSSYEQYF.

In the case of this clone: Different DNA sequences within this sample yield the same CDR3. This chain links TRBV5-1 with TRBJ2-7, with TRBD1 matching 7 bases. Trimming removed 2 bases from V and 3 bases from J; junction bases left unmatched: 2. The CDR3 loop spans 13 amino acids. Germline CDR1 reads SGHRS; CDR2 reads YFSETQ. CDR3 in DNA: TGCGCCAGCAGCTTTGCAGGGGGCTACGAGCAGTACTTC. Amino acids: CASSFAGGYEQYF.

This clone has more than one count but fewer than ten. The chain couples TRBV5-6 to TRBJ2-7; 7 bases map to TRBD1. With V trimmed by 2 bases and J by 3 bases, 5 bases remained unmatched. Germline-derived CDR1 and CDR2 are SGHDT and YYEEEE. The CDR3 length is 14 residues. CDR3 DNA: TGTGCCAGCAGCTTAGGGGACAGCTACTACGAGCAGTACTTC. It codes for CASSLGDSYYEQYF.

Here the CDR3 reads CASRVGGVYEQYF. The CDR3 coding sequence is TGTGCCAGCAGGGTCGGCGGGGTTTACGAGCAGTACTTC. The chain couples TRBV28 to TRBJ2-7; the D gene is possibly TRBD2 (6 bases). Germline V gives CDR1 MDHEN, CDR2 SYDVKM. V was pared by 6 bases and J by 4 bases, with 13 bases between. The CDR3 sequence is 13 residues long.

The chain's CDR3 is CASSPTQDSGANVLTF. The CDR3 region has the DNA TGTGCCAGCAGCCCCACACAAGACTCTGGGGCCAACGTCCTGACTTTC. V is TRBV7-9 and J is TRBJ2-6, with D uncertain. The CDR3 contains 16 residues. Germline V gives CDR1 SEHNR, CDR2 FQNEAQ (reference sequence). Deletions cut 5 bases from V and 0 bases from J, with 11 bases between.

This clone was counted a few times. This chain links TRBV19 with TRBJ1-4; D gene ambiguous. The germline V gene encodes CDR1 LNHDA and CDR2 SQIVND (reference sequence). The CDR3 is made up of 12 amino acids. Deletions cut 2 bases from V and 8 bases from J, with 6 bases between. CDR3 DNA sequence: TGTGCCAGTAGTATACTAGAGGAAAAACTGTTTTTT. Encoded protein: CASSILEEKLFF.

V is TRBV5-6 and J is TRBJ2-1, with TRBD1 matching over 9 bases. Per the germline V gene, CDR1 is SGHDT and CDR2 is YYEEEE. This CDR3 spans 16 amino acids. V gave up 5 bases and J gave up 0 bases; unmatched junction bases: 6. CDR3 residues: CASSAGTGSSYNEQFF. DNA for the CDR3: TGTGCCAGCAGTGCCGGGACAGGGAGCTCCTACAATGAGCAGTTCTTC. The complete variable domain, with remaining parts taken from reference TRBV5-6 and TRBJ2-1, reads DAGVTQSPTHLIKTRGQQVTLRCSPKSGHDTVSWYQQALGQGPQFIFQYYEEEERQRGNFPDRFSGHQFPNYSSELNVNALLLGDSALYLCASSAGTGSSYNEQFFGPGTRLTVL.

This chain joins TRBV5-1 and TRBJ2-3, with D maybe TRBD1 (6 bases). CDR3 length equals 14 residues. V gave up 4 bases and J gave up 1 base, with 10 bases separating them. Germline CDR1 reads SGHRS; CDR2 reads YFSETQ. The CDR3 region has the DNA TGCGCCAGCAGCAGACAGGCTGGCACAGATACGCAGTATTTT. Amino acid sequence: CASSRQAGTDTQYF.

This clone occurred a few times. This CDR3 reads CASSILGSSNYGYTF. The CDR3 DNA reads TGTGCCAGTAGTATACTCGGGAGTTCTAACTATGGCTACACCTTC. This chain joins TRBV19 and TRBJ1-2; no clear D. Trimming shortened V by 2 bases and J by 0 bases, and 10 bases separated the two germline ends. The germline V gene encodes CDR1 LNHDA and CDR2 SQIVND (reference sequence). CDR3 size: 15 residues.

V usage is TRBV14 and J usage is TRBJ1-1, with D unclear. The CDR3 spans 13 residues. Germline loops: CDR1 SGHDN, CDR2 FVKESK. V lost 4 bases, J lost 4 bases, and 10 bases lay in between. The CDR3 bases are TGTGCCAGCAGCCTCGGCGCGGGCACTGAAGCTTTCTTT. As protein: CASSLGAGTEAFF.